The 26 T cell receptor beta chains listed next were all sequenced from one sample in a study of T cell responses to AZD1222 COVID-19 vaccine. Assay used: immunoSEQ multiplex PCR; TCRdb lists only in-frame clones, some missing. The sample lists roughly 99,000 clones, 80% to 90% occurring once. Sample: peripheral blood, taken on day 0 of AZD1222 vaccination. Receptor source: an adult in good health.

The chain uses TRBV6-6 and TRBJ2-1; D possibly matches TRBD1 or TRBD2 (6 bases each). The V end was cut by 5 bases, the J end by 2 bases, with 22 bases between. Germline V lookup: CDR1 MNHNY, CDR2 SVGAGI (reference sequence). The CDR3 has 18 amino acids. The CDR3 bases are TGTGCCAGCAGTCCCTCCAGGGGCGGGCGGGGACCCTACAATGAGCAGTTCTTC. Its translation is CASSPSRGGRGPYNEQFF.

This chain joins TRBV10-3 and TRBJ2-1; no firm D call. Trimming stripped 3 bases from V and 5 bases from J, with 20 bases between. The CDR3 is 17 amino acids. Germline V gene lookup returns CDR1 ENHRY and CDR2 SYGVKD. DNA for the CDR3: TGTGCCATCAGTGACCCCCAGGACCCCCGTGCACACAATGAGCAGTTCTTC. Encoded protein: CAISDPQDPRAHNEQFF.

The chain has TRBV19 and TRBJ1-4, with D uncertain. The CDR3 consists of 17 residues. V lost 5 bases to trimming and J lost 0 bases, with 16 bases between them. The V gene's germline CDR1 is LNHDA and CDR2 SQIVND (reference sequence). The CDR3, as DNA: TGTGCCAGTAGTGCGCCGGGCGACGGCGCAACTAATGAAAAACTGTTTTTT. It specifies CASSAPGDGATNEKLFF.

The chain recombines TRBV30 with TRBJ2-1; no definite D call. Trimming removed 4 bases at V and 7 bases at J, with 17 bases between. Germline loops: CDR1 GTSNPN, CDR2 SVGIG (reference sequence). CDR3 length: 14 residues. The CDR3 nucleotides are TGTGCCTGGACTAGGCAGTCGTTTGGGAATGAGCAGTTCTTC. Translated, it gives CAWTRQSFGNEQFF.

The chain joins TRBV4-3 to TRBJ2-2; tentatively, D is TRBD1 (6 bases). The germline V gene encodes CDR1 LGHNA and CDR2 YSLEER. Trimming stripped 1 base from V and 5 bases from J, with 14 bases between. CDR3 length: 16 residues. The CDR3, as DNA: TGCGCCAGCAGCCAAGCCAACAGGGAGTGGACCGGGGAGCTGTTTTTT. This encodes CASSQANREWTGELFF.

The chain employs TRBV19 and TRBJ1-1; no clear D gene. This CDR3 contains 14 residues. From germline, CDR1 is LNHDA and CDR2 SQIVND (reference sequence). Trimming cost V 4 bases and J 3 bases, with 12 bases left between them. As DNA, the CDR3 is TGTGCCAGTAGTAAACGGGTTCAGGACACTGAAGCTTTCTTT. Protein product: CASSKRVQDTEAFF.

The chain has TRBV28 and TRBJ1-5; tentative D call: TRBD1 (5 bases). The germline gives CDR1 MDHEN, CDR2 SYDVKM. CDR3 length: 15 amino acids. Trimming shortened V by 5 bases and J by 1 base, and 12 bases separated the two germline ends. Here the CDR3 DNA reads TGTGCCAGCAGTCTTTCTGGGGGGAGCAATCAGCCCCAGCATTTT. Translating it yields CASSLSGGSNQPQHF.

The V call is TRBV9, the J call TRBJ1-3; D gene ambiguous. This CDR3 region has 14 residues. Germline values: CDR1 SGDLS, CDR2 YYNGEE. Trimming cost V 2 bases and J 2 bases, with 8 bases left between them. CDR3: CASSVGVAGNTIYF. In DNA, the CDR3 is TGTGCCAGCAGCGTTGGAGTTGCTGGAAACACCATATATTTT. Full variable domain (remainder filled in from reference TRBV9 and TRBJ1-3): DSGVTQTPKHLITATGQRVTLRCSPRSGDLSVYWYQQSLDQGLQFLIQYYNGEERAKGNILERFSAQQFPDLHSELNLSSLELGDSALYFCASSVGVAGNTIYFGEGSWLTVV.

This rearrangement joins TRBV28 to TRBJ2-5; 12 bases are a match to TRBD2. This CDR3 region has 15 residues. Germline CDR1 MDHEN, CDR2 SYDVKM. V shed 4 bases, J shed 5 bases, and the junction held 5 bases outside the gene matches. CDR3 protein: CASSSLAGGGETQYF. The CDR3 bases are TGTGCCAGCAGTTCCCTAGCGGGAGGGGGGGAGACCCAGTACTTC.

Turning to this clone: Given the absence of the conserved phenylalanine or tryptophan at the CDR3 end, a read error is likely. It is unclear where the CDR3 begins or ends on the DNA, so no DNA is shown, and the CDR3 is as TCRdb lists it. This rearrangement joins TRBV4-3 to TRBJ1-4. The V gene's germline CDR1 is LGHNA and CDR2 YSLEER. The CDR3 numbers 11 amino acids, ends counted. CDR3 in amino acids: CASSQNRDRLV.

This clone appeared a few times. J is TRBJ2-1 and V is TRBV7-8, with 11 positions matching TRBD2. Trimming removed 4 bases from V and 4 bases from J; junction bases left unmatched: 18. Germline V gives CDR1 SGHVS, CDR2 FQNEAQ. The length of the CDR3 is 20 residues. The CDR3 loop reads CASSSPGTSGSRAFYNEQFF. Written as DNA, the CDR3 is TGTGCCAGCAGCTCCCCCGGTACTAGCGGGAGTAGGGCGTTTTACAATGAGCAGTTCTTC.

This chain joins TRBV6-2 or TRBV6-3 and TRBJ2-4; no reliable D call. The V and J ends lost 2 bases and 0 bases respectively, with 11 bases between them. The germline V gene has CDR1 MNHEY and CDR2 SVGEGT. The CDR3 contains 16 residues. CDR3 sequence: CASSYGVGLAKNIQYF. The CDR3 DNA reads as TGTGCCAGCAGTTACGGGGTGGGTTTAGCCAAAAACATTCAGTACTTC.

The chain uses TRBV7-3 and TRBJ2-3; 10 nucleotides line up with TRBD1. The CDR3 is 17 residues long. Germline V gene data show CDR1 as SGHTA and CDR2 as FQGTGA. Losses at the gene ends were 3 bases for V and 5 bases for J; bases not matched to a gene: 11. The CDR3 DNA reads as TGTGCCAGCAGCTTGAGCGCGACAGGGGGCGCCGTAGATACGCAGTATTTT. Translating it yields CASSLSATGGAVDTQYF.

V and J are TRBV5-4 and TRBJ2-3, with 8 positions matching TRBD1. The CDR3 spans 14 residues. From germline, CDR1 is SGHNT and CDR2 YYREEE (reference sequence). J was trimmed by 3 bases and V by 8 bases; bases with no gene match: 8. The CDR3: CASSDRAATDTQYF. For the CDR3, the DNA is TGTGCCAGTTCGGACAGGGCTGCAACAGATACGCAGTATTTT.

The chain links TRBV7-8 to TRBJ1-5; 9 bases are shared with TRBD1. The trim removed 4 bases at V and 1 base at J, leaving 8 bases unmatched. The germline V gene encodes CDR1 SGHVS and CDR2 FQNEAQ. The CDR3 is made up of 17 amino acids. The CDR3 loop reads CASSSHRTGASNQPQHF. The CDR3 DNA reads as TGTGCCAGCAGCTCCCACAGGACAGGGGCCAGCAATCAGCCCCAGCATTTT.

This rearrangement joins TRBV19 to TRBJ2-5; D may be TRBD2 (6 bases). The germline V and J ends were trimmed by 2 bases and 5 bases, with 9 bases remaining between them. Per germline, CDR1 LNHDA and CDR2 SQIVND (reference sequence). CDR3 length: 13 residues. The chain's CDR3 is CASSISGRETQYF. The CDR3 coding sequence is TGTGCCAGTAGTATAAGCGGGCGTGAGACCCAGTACTTC. The variable domain in full, completed from reference TRBV19 and TRBJ2-5, reads DGGITQSPKYLFRKEGQNVTLSCEQNLNHDAMYWYRQDPGQGLRLIYYSQIVNDFQKGDIAEGYSVSREKKESFPLTVTSAQKNPTAFYLCASSISGRETQYFGPGTRLLVL.

This chain joins TRBV5-4 and TRBJ2-5, with 9 nucleotides matching TRBD1. Trimming at V came to 4 bases and at J to 5 bases, leaving 6 bases not matched to a gene. This CDR3 contains 14 residues. Per germline, CDR1 SGHNT and CDR2 YYREEE (reference sequence). Here the CDR3 DNA reads TGTGCCAGCAGCCGGGACAGGGATCACGAGACCCAGTACTTC. This codes for CASSRDRDHETQYF.

The chain employs TRBV6-5 and TRBJ2-1; TRBD2 agrees at 8 bases. The CDR3 totals 16 residues. CDR1 and CDR2 from the germline V gene are MNHEY and SVGAGI. V lost 2 bases and J lost 4; bases outside the gene matches: 7. CDR3 nucleotide sequence: TGTGCCAGCAGTTACGAGGGACTAGGGAAGTACAATGAGCAGTTCTTC. Its translation is CASSYEGLGKYNEQFF.

The rearrangement uses TRBV3-1 (or the pseudogene TRBV3-2) and TRBJ1-2, with TRBD1 matching 10 bases. The J segment lost 2 bases and the V segment lost 1 base, leaving 4 bases of the junction unmatched. Looked up from germline, CDR1 is LGHDT and CDR2 is YNNKEL (reference sequence). The CDR3 extends over 16 amino acids. CDR3 protein: CASSQGQGAQNYGYTF. Here the CDR3 DNA reads TGTGCCAGCAGCCAAGGACAGGGGGCGCAAAACTATGGCTACACCTTC.

The chain carries TRBV6-5 and TRBJ2-5; D might be TRBD2 (6 bases). Trimming took off 4 bases at V and 9 bases at J, with 18 bases between the two ends. The CDR3 length is 14 residues. CDR1 is MNHEY, CDR2 SVGAGI, per germline. For the CDR3, the DNA is TGTGCCAGCAGTTCCCCGGGGGTTCCCGGGGCCCAGTACTTC. Translating it yields CASSSPGVPGAQYF.

The V call is TRBV27, the J call TRBJ1-2, with D unclear. The V gene's germline CDR1 is MNHEY and CDR2 SMNVEV (reference sequence). V dropped 6 bases and J dropped 4 bases, with 12 bases sitting between them. The length of the CDR3 is 13 residues. The CDR3 region is CASRSDGRYGYTF. The CDR3 DNA reads TGTGCCAGCAGATCCGACGGCCGCTATGGCTACACCTTC.

This sequence joins TRBV4-1 and TRBJ1-2; tentatively, D is TRBD1 (6 bases). Trimming took off 1 base at V and 4 bases at J, with 16 bases between the two ends. The germline gives CDR1 MGHRA, CDR2 YSYEKL. The CDR3 consists of 16 residues. The CDR3 loop reads CASSQGQATQGYGYTF. The CDR3 DNA reads TGCGCCAGCAGCCAAGGACAGGCCACCCAAGGCTATGGCTACACCTTC.

This chain joins TRBV10-2 and TRBJ2-2; D is undetermined. The V and J ends lost 6 bases and 1 base respectively, with 9 bases between them. CDR1 and CDR2 (germline): WSHSY, SAAADI. The CDR3 extends over 14 amino acids. The CDR3 region is CASRHPQNTGELFF. The CDR3 DNA is TGCGCCAGCAGGCACCCTCAGAACACCGGGGAGCTGTTTTTT.

The chain's CDR3 is CASSYPEKGSEGEKLFF. CDR3 sequence (DNA): TGTGCCAGCAGTTACCCCGAGAAAGGGTCGGAGGGTGAAAAACTGTTTTTT. The chain employs TRBV6-2 or TRBV6-3 and TRBJ1-4; no clear D gene. Trimming took 2 bases from V and 7 from J, leaving 20 bases between them. Germline V gives CDR1 MNHEY, CDR2 SVGEGT. This CDR3 has 17 amino acids.

The gene calls are TRBV28 and TRBJ1-5; D might be TRBD1 (5 bases). Germline CDR1 reads MDHEN; CDR2 reads SYDVKM. The CDR3 extends over 11 amino acids. Trimming left V 2 bases short and J 11 bases short, with 7 bases between. CDR3 region: CASSLGGTQHF. The CDR3 DNA reads as TGTGCCAGCAGTTTAGGGGGGACCCAGCATTTT.

The chain couples TRBV11-3 to TRBJ2-7; D could derive from TRBD1 or TRBD2 (5 bases each). CDR1 is SGHNT, CDR2 YENEEA, per germline. This CDR3 comprises 14 residues. Trimming took 3 bases from V and 6 from J, leaving 15 bases between them. The CDR3 bases are TGTGCCAGCAGCTTGGGCAGGGAGTTTTCCGAGCAGTACTTC. Translated, it gives CASSLGREFSEQYF.